What follows are 31 T cell receptor beta chains derived from one specimen sequenced in a study of vaccination and CD4 T cells after COVID-19. Their antigens remain unidentified. The Oncomine TCR Beta short-read assay was applied to DNA of cultured CD4+ T cells. MiXCR, run by TCRdb on the PCR reads, gives a single entry per CDR3 protein. The data show thousands of distinct CDR3 sequences, 55% seen once. Treatment in this sample: 10-day PBMC culture with coronavirus spike peptide pools or control peptides (ViraFEST assay). Sequenced: CD4+ T cells from blood, cultured in vitro. These receptors all come from a human donor who had recovered from COVID-19.

The chain is built from TRBV7-2 and TRBJ1-5; 8 bases are shared with TRBD1. J lost 0 bases, V lost 4 bases, and 5 bases had no gene match. The germline CDR1 and CDR2 sequences are SGHTA and FQGNSA. The CDR3 length is 16 residues. CDR3 residues: CASSWGQDYSNQPQHF. The DNA for the CDR3 is TGTGCCAGCAGCTGGGGACAGGATTATAGCAATCAGCCCCAGCATTTT.

The chain joins TRBV30 to TRBJ2-4; 10 nucleotides line up with TRBD1. Germline loops: CDR1 GTSNPN, CDR2 SVGIG (reference sequence). Germline trimming cut 0 bases from V and 5 bases from J; bases unmatched to any gene: 1. This CDR3 is built from 14 residues. The CDR3 here is CAWSVDRGQNIQYF. The CDR3 DNA reads TGTGCCTGGAGTGTTGACAGGGGGCAAAACATTCAGTACTTC.

This clonotype was seen a handful of times. This chain links TRBV5-1 with TRBJ1-1; 8 nucleotides agree with TRBD1. CDR1 SGHRS and CDR2 YFSETQ come from the germline V gene. The CDR3 runs to 14 residues. The ends lost 3 bases at V and 6 bases at J; junction bases unmatched: 7. This CDR3 reads CASSSGQAYAEAFF. DNA for the CDR3: TGCGCCAGCAGCTCGGGACAGGCCTATGCTGAAGCTTTCTTT.

The chain couples TRBV7-2 to TRBJ2-4; D uncertain. The V gene's germline CDR1 is SGHTA and CDR2 FQGNSA. V lost 0 bases and J lost 0, with 9 bases in between. This CDR3 has 16 amino acids. In DNA form, the CDR3 reads TGTGCCAGCAGCTTAGCTTCTTCTATAGCCAAAAACATTCAGTACTTC. Its translation: CASSLASSIAKNIQYF.

The chain uses TRBV24-1 and TRBJ2-5; 8 positions match TRBD2. CDR3 length: 15 amino acids. V was pared by 2 bases and J by 4 bases, with 5 bases of the junction left unmatched. In germline, CDR1 is KGHDR, CDR2 SFDVKD. The DNA of the CDR3 is TGTGCCACCAGTGATTCGGGGGGGCCGGTAGAGACCCAGTACTTC. Encoded protein: CATSDSGGPVETQYF.

CDR3 region: CASSREATGRNTGELFF. CDR3 nucleotide sequence: TGTGCCAGCAGCCGGGAGGCGACAGGTCGGAACACCGGGGAGCTGTTTTTT. The rearrangement links TRBV6-1 to TRBJ2-2; possibly TRBD2 for D (7 bases). CDR3 length equals 17 residues. V was cut by 6 bases and J by 1 base, with 18 bases left in between. Germline CDR1 and CDR2: MNHNS and SASEGT.

This sequence joins TRBV27 and TRBJ1-2, with 8 bases matching TRBD1. The CDR3 runs to 12 residues. V gave up 8 bases and J gave up 5 bases; unmatched junction bases: 4. Germline CDR1 is MNHEY and CDR2 is SMNVEV (reference sequence). The CDR3 DNA reads as TGTGCCAGCGGGAGGACAGGGTATGGCTACACCTTC. Translation gives CASGRTGYGYTF.

CDR3 amino acids: CASRTGTTNEKLFF. Written as DNA, the CDR3 is TGTGCCAGCAGAACCGGGACAACTAATGAAAAACTGTTTTTT. The rearrangement links TRBV7-9 to TRBJ1-4, with D uncertain. The CDR3 runs to 14 residues. Trimming left V 6 bases short and J 0 bases short, with 8 bases between. Looked up from germline, CDR1 is SEHNR and CDR2 is FQNEAQ (reference sequence).

The chain combines TRBV30 with TRBJ1-5; D is possibly TRBD1 (6 bases). The V and J ends lost 3 bases and 5 bases respectively, with 11 bases between them. The CDR3 has 13 amino acids. CDR1 GTSNPN and CDR2 SVGIG come from the germline V gene (reference sequence). The CDR3 nucleotides are TGTGCCTGGAGCGCAGGGGATGATCAGCCCCAGCATTTT. Protein sequence: CAWSAGDDQPQHF.

The V and J genes are TRBV6-5 and TRBJ2-3; 7 positions match TRBD1. Germline V CDR1 and CDR2: MNHEY, SVGAGI. The CDR3 runs to 15 residues. V gave up 2 bases and J gave up 4 bases; unmatched junction bases: 6. CDR3 coding DNA: TGTGCCAGCAGTTACCACGACAGGGTTTCAGATACGCAGTATTTT. It yields the protein CASSYHDRVSDTQYF.

This clonotype showed up just a few times. The chain has TRBV7-2 and TRBJ2-2; D is unresolved. Trimming shortened V by 1 base and J by 1 base, and 4 bases separated the two germline ends. Germline assignment: CDR1 SGHTA and CDR2 FQGNSA. The CDR3 is 14 residues long. The CDR3: CASSLDGNTGELFF. In nucleotides, the CDR3 is TGTGCCAGCAGCTTAGACGGGAACACCGGGGAGCTGTTTTTT.

The V gene is TRBV5-1, the J gene TRBJ1-2; D not certain. CDR1 is SGHRS and CDR2 is YFSETQ in the germline V gene. V lost 4 bases, J lost 5 bases, and 15 bases lay in between. The CDR3 is made up of 14 amino acids. The CDR3 sequence: CASSRWQDQYGYTF. The CDR3 DNA is TGCGCCAGCAGCCGCTGGCAAGACCAATATGGCTACACCTTC.

The chain joins TRBV19 to TRBJ2-3, with a weak D call TRBD2 (5 bases). Trimming cost V 5 bases and J 4 bases, with 16 bases left between them. The germline V gene encodes CDR1 LNHDA and CDR2 SQIVND (reference sequence). The CDR3 is made up of 15 amino acids. CDR3 amino acids: CASSDKPGFPDTQYF. The CDR3 DNA reads TGTGCCAGTAGTGACAAACCGGGGTTTCCAGATACGCAGTATTTT.

This clonotype was seen more than once but under ten times. The chain joins TRBV12-3 or TRBV12-4 to TRBJ1-1; the D is unclear. CDR3 length equals 16 residues. V lost 5 bases to trimming and J lost 1 base, with 17 bases between them. CDR3: CASSPLKILGNTEAFF. The CDR3 coding sequence is TGTGCCAGCAGTCCTCTCAAGATATTGGGGAACACTGAAGCTTTCTTT.

The chain links TRBV2 to TRBJ2-7; 8 nucleotides align to TRBD1. This CDR3 contains 16 residues. Germline V gene sequence: CDR1 SNHLY, CDR2 FYNNEI. The junction had 13 bases not matched to a gene; V was cut back by 4 bases and J by 5 bases. The CDR3 reads CASSGEDRVEYNEQYF. In DNA, the CDR3 is TGTGCCAGCAGTGGGGAGGACAGGGTAGAGTATAACGAGCAGTACTTC.

This clonotype has a handful of counts. V is TRBV21-1 and J is TRBJ1-1; no DNA check was done on the table's D call, TRBD1. TRBV21-1 corresponds to a pseudogene. CDR3 length equals 12 residues. CDR3 sequence reads: CCSATGFTEAFF. The CDR3 coding sequence is TGTTGTTCCGCGACAGGGTTCACTGAAGCTTTCTTT.

This clonotype showed up just a few times. The chain is built from TRBV30 and TRBJ1-6; tentatively, D is TRBD1 (5 bases). Trimming stripped 2 bases from V and 9 bases from J, with 8 bases between. CDR1 is GTSNPN, CDR2 SVGIG, per germline (reference sequence). The CDR3 is 12 amino acids. CDR3 DNA: TGTGCCTGGAGTTCAGGGATTTCACCCCTCCACTTT. It specifies CAWSSGISPLHF.

This chain connects TRBV4-1 to TRBJ2-2; weak D call: TRBD2 (5 bases). Trimming stripped 4 bases from V and 7 bases from J, with 13 bases between. CDR3 length: 14 amino acids. CDR1 is MGHRA and CDR2 is YSYEKL in the germline V gene. The CDR3 nucleotides read TGCGCCAGCAGCCGATCGAAGGGAGACGGGGAGCTGTTTTTT. Its translation: CASSRSKGDGELFF.

CDR3: CASSFLDSSNTGELFF. The DNA of the CDR3 is TGTGCCAGCAGCTTTCTGGACAGTTCGAACACCGGGGAGCTGTTTTTT. J is TRBJ2-2 and V is TRBV7-8; D is perhaps TRBD1 (6 bases). The V gene lost 3 bases and the J gene lost 0 bases, with 11 bases spanning the gap. The germline V gene encodes CDR1 SGHVS and CDR2 FQNEAQ. CDR3 size: 16 residues.

The gene calls are TRBV12-3 or TRBV12-4 and TRBJ1-2; D unresolved. This CDR3 has 13 residues. V lost 3 bases, J lost 4 bases, and 9 bases lay in between. The CDR3 DNA is TGTGCCAGCAGTTTTGAGGGAGCCTATGGCTACACCTTC. Protein sequence: CASSFEGAYGYTF.

This chain connects TRBV30 to TRBJ1-5; the D gene is possibly TRBD1 (5 bases). The germline CDR1 and CDR2 sequences are GTSNPN and SVGIG (reference sequence). V lost 3 bases, J lost 0 bases, and 12 bases lay in between. CDR3 length: 15 amino acids. As DNA, the CDR3 is TGTGCCTGGAGCACAGGTGGGGATAGCAATCAGCCCCAGCATTTT. Translation gives CAWSTGGDSNQPQHF. Full variable domain (rest looked up from reference TRBV30 and TRBJ1-5): SQTIHQWPATLVQPVGSPLSLECTVEGTSNPNLYWYRQAAGRGLQLLFYSVGIGQISSEVPQNLSASRPQDRQFILSSKKLLLSDSGFYLCAWSTGGDSNQPQHFGDGTRLSIL.

V usage is TRBV12-3 or TRBV12-4 and J usage is TRBJ1-2, with D possibly being TRBD1 (6 bases). This CDR3 region has 12 residues. Trimming left V 6 bases short and J 7 bases short, with 12 bases between. Here the CDR3 DNA reads TGTGCCAGCAGAATACAGGGATCTGGCTACACCTTC. It is translated as CASRIQGSGYTF.

The table lists this clonotype with a few counts. The rearrangement links TRBV18 to TRBJ1-1, with TRBD1 matching over 7 bases. Germline CDR1 is KGHSH and CDR2 is LQKENI. Trimming cost V 4 bases and J 4 bases; bases outside gene matches: 12. The CDR3 is made up of 16 amino acids. CDR3 nucleotide sequence: TGTGCCAGCTCACTTAACATCCGGGACAGAGGCACTGAAGCTTTCTTT. Encoded protein: CASSLNIRDRGTEAFF.

This clonotype was detected only a few times. This rearrangement joins TRBV11-2 to TRBJ2-3, with 11 bases fitting TRBD2. The length of the CDR3 is 18 residues. CDR1 and CDR2 from the germline V gene are SGHAT and FQNNGV. Trimming at V came to 3 bases and at J to 2 bases, leaving 10 bases not matched to a gene. The CDR3 DNA reads TGTGCCAGCAGCTTGCCGCCGGGACTAGCGGACTTCACAGATACGCAGTATTTT. It yields the protein CASSLPPGLADFTDTQYF. The complete variable domain, with remaining parts taken from reference TRBV11-2 and TRBJ2-3, reads EAGVAQSPRYKIIEKRQSVAFWCNPISGHATLYWYQQILGQGPKLLIQFQNNGVVDDSQLPKDRFSAERLKGVDSTLKIQPAKLEDSAVYLCASSLPPGLADFTDTQYFGPGTRLTVL.

This clonotype was observed a few times. The rearrangement joins TRBV6-1 to TRBJ1-5, with TRBD1 matching 10 bases. With 6 bases clipped from V and 7 bases from J, the junction kept 12 bases outside the gene matches. This CDR3 comprises 16 residues. Germline assignment: CDR1 MNHNS and CDR2 SASEGT. CDR3 protein: CASSYGDRGFGQPQHF. The CDR3 bases are TGTGCCAGCAGCTATGGGGACAGGGGATTTGGCCAGCCCCAGCATTTT.

This clonotype was seen more than once but under ten times. V usage is TRBV5-6 and J usage is TRBJ1-2, with D unresolved. The V gene lost 4 bases and the J gene lost 0 bases, with 16 bases spanning the gap. From germline, CDR1 is SGHDT and CDR2 YYEEEE. The CDR3 extends over 16 amino acids. CDR3 protein: CASSHTTASTNYGYTF. CDR3 in DNA: TGTGCCAGCAGCCACACGACGGCTTCAACTAACTATGGCTACACCTTC.

This clonotype was counted once. The chain is built from TRBV9 and TRBJ2-7; 9 bases agree with TRBD1. Germline CDR1 and CDR2: SGDLS and YYNGEE. The V and J ends lost 6 bases and 2 bases, in that order; junction bases with no gene match: 6. This CDR3 has 14 amino acids. This CDR3 is CASNPGQGPYEQYF. The CDR3 DNA reads TGTGCCAGCAACCCGGGACAGGGACCCTACGAGCAGTACTTC.

The chain has TRBV11-3 and TRBJ2-2, with a possible D match to TRBD2 (6 bases). The length of the CDR3 is 15 residues. V dropped 2 bases and J dropped 6 bases, with 13 bases sitting between them. Germline assignment: CDR1 SGHNT and CDR2 YENEEA. The CDR3 sequence is CASSLNFGGPGELFF. CDR3 in DNA: TGTGCCAGCAGCTTAAATTTCGGAGGGCCCGGGGAGCTGTTTTTT.

The CDR3 spells CASSQVAVEKLFF. Here the CDR3 DNA reads TGCGCCAGCAGCCAAGTAGCCGTGGAAAAACTGTTTTTT. The chain employs TRBV4-1 and TRBJ1-4; D ambiguous. Trimming took 1 base from V and 8 from J, leaving 8 bases between them. The CDR3 covers 13 residues. Germline values: CDR1 MGHRA, CDR2 YSYEKL.

The chain joins TRBV6-5 to TRBJ1-1; weak D call: TRBD1 (6 bases). V was clipped by 2 bases and J by 1 base, with 8 bases between them. Germline values: CDR1 MNHEY, CDR2 SVGAGI. The CDR3 sequence is 14 residues long. The CDR3 loop reads CASSYAQGNTEAFF. CDR3 nucleotides: TGTGCCAGCAGTTACGCACAGGGGAACACTGAAGCTTTCTTT.

The chain couples TRBV7-2 to TRBJ2-3, with 11 bases that match TRBD2. V lost 1 base to trimming and J lost 2 bases; unmatched junction nucleotides: 5. The CDR3 sequence is 17 residues long. From germline, CDR1 is SGHTA and CDR2 FQGNSA. DNA for the CDR3: TGTGCCAGCAGCTTAGTGTTTAGCGGGGGGGTCACAGATACGCAGTATTTT. Amino acids: CASSLVFSGGVTDTQYF.